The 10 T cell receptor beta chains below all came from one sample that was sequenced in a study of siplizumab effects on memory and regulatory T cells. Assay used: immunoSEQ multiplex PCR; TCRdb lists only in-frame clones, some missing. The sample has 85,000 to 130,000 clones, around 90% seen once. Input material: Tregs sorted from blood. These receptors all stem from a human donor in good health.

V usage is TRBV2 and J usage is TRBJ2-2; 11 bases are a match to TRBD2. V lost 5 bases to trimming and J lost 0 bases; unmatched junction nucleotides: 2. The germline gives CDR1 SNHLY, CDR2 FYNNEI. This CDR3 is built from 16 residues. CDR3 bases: TGTGCCAGCAGTCGACTAGCGGGAACGAACACCGGGGAGCTGTTTTTT. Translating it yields CASSRLAGTNTGELFF. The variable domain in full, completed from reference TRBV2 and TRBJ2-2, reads EPEVTQTPSHQVTQMGQEVILRCVPISNHLYFYWYRQILGQKVEFLVSFYNNEISEKSEIFDDQFSVERPDGSNFTLKIRSTKLEDSAMYFCASSRLAGTNTGELFFGEGSRLTVL.

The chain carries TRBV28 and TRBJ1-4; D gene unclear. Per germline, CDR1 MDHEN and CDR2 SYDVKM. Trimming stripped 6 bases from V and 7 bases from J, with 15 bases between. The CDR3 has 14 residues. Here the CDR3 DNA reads TGTGCCAGCAGCCCGGCGCACGATGTTGAAAAACTGTTTTTT. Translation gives CASSPAHDVEKLFF.

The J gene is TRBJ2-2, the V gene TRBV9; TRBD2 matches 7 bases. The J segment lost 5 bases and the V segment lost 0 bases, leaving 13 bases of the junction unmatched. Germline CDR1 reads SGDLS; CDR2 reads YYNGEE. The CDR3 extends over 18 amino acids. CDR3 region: CASSVAFFGEGVTGELFF. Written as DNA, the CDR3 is TGTGCCAGCAGCGTAGCTTTTTTCGGGGAGGGTGTAACCGGGGAGCTGTTTTTT. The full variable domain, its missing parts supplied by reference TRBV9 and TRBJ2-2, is DSGVTQTPKHLITATGQRVTLRCSPRSGDLSVYWYQQSLDQGLQFLIQYYNGEERAKGNILERFSAQQFPDLHSELNLSSLELGDSALYFCASSVAFFGEGVTGELFFGEGSRLTVL.

The CDR3 sequence is CASSPGRFYEQYF. CDR3 in DNA: TGTGCCAGCAGTCCAGGACGGTTCTACGAGCAGTACTTC. The rearrangement links TRBV2 to TRBJ2-7; no clear D. CDR3 size: 13 residues. With 5 bases removed from V and 3 bases from J, the gap between germline ends came to 11 bases. Germline values: CDR1 SNHLY, CDR2 FYNNEI.

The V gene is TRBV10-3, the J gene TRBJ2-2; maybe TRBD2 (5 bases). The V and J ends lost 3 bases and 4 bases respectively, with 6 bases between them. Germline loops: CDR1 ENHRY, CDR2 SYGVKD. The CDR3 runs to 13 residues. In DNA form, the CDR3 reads TGTGCCATCAGTGATGGACTCACCGGGGAGCTGTTTTTT. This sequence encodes CAISDGLTGELFF.

The CDR3 spells CASGLDRGFEQYF. Here the CDR3 DNA reads TGTGCTAGTGGTTTGGACAGGGGGTTCGAGCAGTACTTC. This chain uses TRBV12-5 with TRBJ2-7; 8 bases are shared with TRBD1. Germline lookup yields CDR1 LGHNT and CDR2 FRNRAP. The trim removed 1 base at V and 6 bases at J, leaving 2 bases unmatched. This CDR3 is built from 13 residues.

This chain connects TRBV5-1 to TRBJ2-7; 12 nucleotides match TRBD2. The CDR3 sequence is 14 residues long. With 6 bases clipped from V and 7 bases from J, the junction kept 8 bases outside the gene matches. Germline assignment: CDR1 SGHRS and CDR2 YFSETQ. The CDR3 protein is CASTPASGRVEQYF. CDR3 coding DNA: TGCGCCAGCACGCCGGCTAGCGGGAGGGTTGAGCAGTACTTC.

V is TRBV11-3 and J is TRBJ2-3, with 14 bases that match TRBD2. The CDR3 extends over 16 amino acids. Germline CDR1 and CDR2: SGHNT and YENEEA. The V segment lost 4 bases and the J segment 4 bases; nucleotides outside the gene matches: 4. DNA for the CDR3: TGTGCCAGCAGCTCCGGGACTAGCGGGAGTGCAGATACGCAGTATTTT. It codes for CASSSGTSGSADTQYF.

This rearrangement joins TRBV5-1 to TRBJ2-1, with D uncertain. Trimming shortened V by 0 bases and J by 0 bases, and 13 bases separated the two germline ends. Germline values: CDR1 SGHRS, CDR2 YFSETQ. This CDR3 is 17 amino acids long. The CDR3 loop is CASSLEQVLSSYNEQFF. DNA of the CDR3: TGCGCCAGCAGCTTGGAGCAGGTCCTCAGCTCCTACAATGAGCAGTTCTTC.

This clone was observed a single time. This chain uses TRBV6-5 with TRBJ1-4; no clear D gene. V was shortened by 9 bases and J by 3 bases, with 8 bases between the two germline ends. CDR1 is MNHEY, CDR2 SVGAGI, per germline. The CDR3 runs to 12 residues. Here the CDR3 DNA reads TGTGCCAGGATTCGGGCTAATGAAAAACTGTTTTTT. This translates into CARIRANEKLFF.